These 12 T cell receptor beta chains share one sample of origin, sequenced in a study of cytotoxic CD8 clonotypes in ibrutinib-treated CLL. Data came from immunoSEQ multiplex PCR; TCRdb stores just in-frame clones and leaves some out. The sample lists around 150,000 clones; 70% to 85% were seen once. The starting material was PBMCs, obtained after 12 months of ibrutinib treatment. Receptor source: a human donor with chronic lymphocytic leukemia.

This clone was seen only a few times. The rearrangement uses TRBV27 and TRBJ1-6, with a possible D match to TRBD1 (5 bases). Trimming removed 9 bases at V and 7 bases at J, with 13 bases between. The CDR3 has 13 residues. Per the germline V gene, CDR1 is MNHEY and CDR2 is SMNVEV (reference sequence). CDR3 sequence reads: CASKPGGNSPLHF. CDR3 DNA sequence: TGTGCCAGTAAGCCCGGGGGGAATTCACCCCTCCACTTT.

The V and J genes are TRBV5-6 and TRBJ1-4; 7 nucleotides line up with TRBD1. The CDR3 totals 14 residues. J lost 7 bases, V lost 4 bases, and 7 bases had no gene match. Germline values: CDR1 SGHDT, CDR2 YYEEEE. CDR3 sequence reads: CASSRQGPSEKLFF. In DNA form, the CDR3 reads TGTGCCAGCAGCCGACAGGGACCTAGTGAAAAACTGTTTTTT.

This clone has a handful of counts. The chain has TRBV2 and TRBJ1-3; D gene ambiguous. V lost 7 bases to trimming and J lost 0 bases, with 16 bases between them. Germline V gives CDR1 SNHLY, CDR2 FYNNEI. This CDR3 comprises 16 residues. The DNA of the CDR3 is TGTGCCAGCATATACAGCACCGGGAGCTCTGGAAACACCATATATTTT. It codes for CASIYSTGSSGNTIYF.

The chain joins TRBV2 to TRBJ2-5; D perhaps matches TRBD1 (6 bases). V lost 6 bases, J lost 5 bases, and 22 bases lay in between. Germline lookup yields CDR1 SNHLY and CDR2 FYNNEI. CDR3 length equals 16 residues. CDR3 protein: CASRLTGTSAGETQYF. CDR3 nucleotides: TGTGCCAGCAGATTAACCGGGACATCGGCTGGGGAGACCCAGTACTTC.

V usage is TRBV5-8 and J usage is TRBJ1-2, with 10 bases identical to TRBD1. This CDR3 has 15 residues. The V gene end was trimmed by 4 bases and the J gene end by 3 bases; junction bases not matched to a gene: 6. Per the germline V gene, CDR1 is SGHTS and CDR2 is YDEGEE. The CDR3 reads CASSDRDRGDYGYTF. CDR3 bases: TGTGCCAGCAGCGACCGGGACAGGGGTGACTATGGCTACACCTTC. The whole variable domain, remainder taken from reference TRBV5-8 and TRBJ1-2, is EAGVTQSPTHLIKTRGQQATLRCSPISGHTSVYWYQQALGLGLQFLLWYDEGEERNRGNFPPRFSGRQFPNYSSELNVNALELEDSALYLCASSDRDRGDYGYTFGSGTRLTVV.

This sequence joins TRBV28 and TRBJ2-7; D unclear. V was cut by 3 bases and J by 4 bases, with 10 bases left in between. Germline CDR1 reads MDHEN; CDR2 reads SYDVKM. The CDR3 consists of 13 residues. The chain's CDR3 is CASSFSQAYEQYF. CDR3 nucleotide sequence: TGTGCCAGCAGTTTCTCCCAGGCTTACGAGCAGTACTTC.

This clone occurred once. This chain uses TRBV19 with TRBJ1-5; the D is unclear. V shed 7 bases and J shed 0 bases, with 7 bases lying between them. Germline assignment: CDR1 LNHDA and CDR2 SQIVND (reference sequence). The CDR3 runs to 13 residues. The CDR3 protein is CASTYNSNQPQHF. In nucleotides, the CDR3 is TGTGCCAGTACCTATAATAGCAATCAGCCCCAGCATTTT.

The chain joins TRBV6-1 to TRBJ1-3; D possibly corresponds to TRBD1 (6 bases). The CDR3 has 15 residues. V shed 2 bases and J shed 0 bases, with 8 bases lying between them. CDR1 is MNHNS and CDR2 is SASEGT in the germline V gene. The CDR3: CASSERGSSGNTIYF. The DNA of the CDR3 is TGTGCCAGCAGTGAAAGGGGGAGCTCTGGAAACACCATATATTTT.

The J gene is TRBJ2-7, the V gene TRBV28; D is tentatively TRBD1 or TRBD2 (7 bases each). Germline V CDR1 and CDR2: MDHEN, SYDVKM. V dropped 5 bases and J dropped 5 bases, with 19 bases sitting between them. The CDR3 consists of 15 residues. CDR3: CASSQGGADLNEQYF. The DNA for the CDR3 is TGTGCCAGCAGTCAGGGGGGGGCGGACCTTAACGAGCAGTACTTC.

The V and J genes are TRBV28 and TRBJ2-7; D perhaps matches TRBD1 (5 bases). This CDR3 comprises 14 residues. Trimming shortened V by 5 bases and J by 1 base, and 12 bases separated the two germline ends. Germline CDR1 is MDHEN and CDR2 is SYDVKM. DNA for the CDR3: TGTGCCAGCAGTGAACAGGCCCCGTCCTACGAGCAGTACTTC. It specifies CASSEQAPSYEQYF.

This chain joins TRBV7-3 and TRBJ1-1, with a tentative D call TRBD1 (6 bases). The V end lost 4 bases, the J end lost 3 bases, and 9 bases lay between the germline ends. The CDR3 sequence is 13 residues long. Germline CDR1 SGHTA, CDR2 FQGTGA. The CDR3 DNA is TGTGCCAGCAGCTCCCAGGGGTACACTGAAGCTTTCTTT. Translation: CASSSQGYTEAFF.

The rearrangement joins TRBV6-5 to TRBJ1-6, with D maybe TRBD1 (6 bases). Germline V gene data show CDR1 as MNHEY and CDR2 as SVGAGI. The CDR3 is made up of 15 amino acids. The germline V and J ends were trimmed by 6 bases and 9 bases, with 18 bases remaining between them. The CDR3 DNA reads TGTGCCAGCAGCCGACAACAGGGTTCTGCTTCACCCCTCCACTTT. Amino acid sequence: CASSRQQGSASPLHF.